This entry concerns a single T cell receptor beta chain. Its antigen is not yet known. It has no much larger one-base neighbor in the sample; base qualities were not kept. In total, more than 500 healthy bone marrow donors made up the cohort. All cohort members were sampled while nominally healthy, although unrecorded immune exposures were likely present. The donor tested CMV seropositive and was one of the 289 seropositive cohort members. A peripheral blood sample was provided by each donor, and peripheral blood mononuclear cells were used for TCR beta sequencing. Genomic DNA extraction from the blood cell samples was performed with the Qiagen DNeasy Blood Extraction Kit. The germline V gene specifies SGHTA as CDR1 and FQGTGA as CDR2. The trim is 2 bases for V and 8 bases for J, with a gap of 15 bases between the germline ends. The cysteine opens and the phenylalanine closes a CDR3 of 15 amino acids. The DNA shown is the 45-base CDR3, in frame from base 1.

The method behind the library was the immunoSEQ multiplex PCR assay. For the multiplex PCR, a mixture combining 60 forward primers for TCR Vbeta segments and 13 reverse primers for TCR Jbeta segments was used. Amplification of the CDR3 region of rearranged TCR beta genes was performed with a multiplex PCR assay on genomic DNA. Amplified TCR beta libraries were sequenced as 87-base-pair reads on the Illumina HiSeq System. The study's own analysis went as follows. In a later analysis, roughly 80 million unique TCR beta chains were counted across the roughly 610 repertoires, and some 10 million of these chains were shared by at least two donors. A nearest-neighbor algorithm error-corrected the raw reads and collapsed the reads into unique sequences, merging closely related sequences to remove PCR and sequencing errors. V, D and J gene segments were assigned by aligning CDR3 sequences to IMGT reference sequences. For a sequence to be retained, at least a six-nucleotide match to both a V gene segment and a J gene segment was required. A rearrangement was called productive if the CDR3 had no stop codons and remained in frame with V and J, and every other rearrangement was called non-productive. CDR3 was defined according to IMGT convention as the region running from the second conserved V-encoded cysteine to the conserved J-encoded phenylalanine. Sequences without an unambiguous match to a single V gene segment were excluded from the earlier analysis of a few hundred of the donors. An earlier analysis of fewer than 750 of the donors classified V segments as functional when productive rearrangements were above 56.7% and as segregating when the standard deviation between donors was above 5%. A statistical classification framework was built to diagnose cytomegalovirus status from the catalog of TCR beta chain sequences. In a later analysis, V and J genes were assigned by comparing TCR nucleotide sequences against IMGT/GENE-DB human TR gene sequences. Using the TCRdist pipeline, a later analysis assigned CDR3 sequences along with most-parsimonious VDJ recombination scenarios. In a later analysis, every TCR beta chain was defined by the combination of its CDR3 amino acid sequence and its V-gene family, and reads without a unique V-gene family were dropped. To address suspected cross-contamination and a sequencing artifact, a later analysis removed approximately 600 highly shared, low-generation-probability nucleotide sequences. A later analysis calculated a clonal expansion index for each public chain from normalized within-repertoire ranks of inferred template counts. Generation probabilities in a later analysis came from a VDJ recombination model fitted to out-of-frame rearrangements, and those results were checked against IGoR. In a later analysis, hypergeometric tests were used to score TCR-TCR, TCR-HLA and TCR-CMV co-occurrence, with a repertoire-size bias correction applied to TCR pairs. False discovery rates were estimated in a later analysis by permuting HLA or CMV assignments 20 times. In a later analysis, co-occurring TCRs were grouped using DBSCAN, and TCRdist sequence similarity was added for clustering within HLA-allele-positive subsets. Repertoires with fewer than 30,000 or more than 120,000 public chains were left out of co-occurrence clustering, as were about 5 repertoires with anomalous nucleotide sharing. The clones in this table, taken by TCRdb from immuneACCESS, are in-frame only. Not every clone is retained; where verified, under half of the shortfall comes from an unresolved V gene, and the cause of the rest is unknown. That table gives V, J and clone size, and the DNA gave D and trimming. In this sample the table shows under 200,000 clones, approximately 78% of which occur a single time. The ten largest clones take up under 1% of the sample.

These data belong to a study of cytomegalovirus exposure and HLA in healthy donors (dated by TCRdb to about 2017). Broadly, across the study: In an earlier analysis of under 600 of the donors, 276 Gb of sequence data and just under 120 million unique TCR beta sequences from roughly 190 million T cells were reported. Of the 398 genotyped donors, about 84% fell in the genetic ancestry cluster associated with self-reported Caucasian donors. The study aimed to test whether signatures of past pathogen exposure could be identified by cataloging public T cell receptors. Class I and class II HLA loci were covered by the typing at four-digit resolution. Rather than using new phenotypic data, the later analysis identified candidate immune exposures from TCR beta sequences and from how often those sequences occurred across donors. Across about 380 genotyped donors of the cohort, an average of approximately 240,000 unique TCR beta nucleotide sequences per donor were sequenced, and approximately 17% of those sequences were non-productive. A later genetic analysis used genome-wide SNP genotypes for about three fifths of the 666 donors, treating that subset as a discovery cohort. Approximately 310 gigabases of sequencing data and tens of millions of unique TCR sequences were included in an early release covering around 600 HLA-typed donors. In an earlier analysis of 587 of the donors, high-throughput TCR beta sequencing was used to judge whether each TCR beta V gene segment behaved as functional or pseudogenic. The study profiled the T cell repertoires of more than 500 subjects by immunosequencing and related them to cytomegalovirus serostatus. A later analysis re-analyzed previously published TCR beta repertoires from about 730 donors and added high-resolution HLA genotyping to study TCR occurrence patterns. Several DR-DQ haplotypes were treated as single units for association and clustering because of strong linkage in the cohort. The study combined high-throughput TCR immunosequencing, statistical association of individual TCRs with disease status, and machine learning to predict cytomegalovirus infection status. Donor age, sex, ethnicity and CMV serostatus were collected together with the repertoire data. All discovery cohort repertoires had been generated using a single sequencing platform. Typing coverage differed by locus: A, B, C, DRB1 and DQB1 were typed in about 629-640 donors, DQA1 in 522, DPA1 in some 600, and DPB1 in 400 to 480. A separate validation cohort of over a hundred different subjects was used in addition to the roughly 720-subject first cohort.

Here is what the overall study found, with its caveats: The sequencing pipeline was judged likely to have produced a cluster of highly shared sequence variants as a technical artifact. The classifier was reported to diagnose cytomegalovirus status with high specificity and sensitivity in both the original cohort and the validation cohort. According to a later analysis, TCR association rates differed among HLA loci, with DRB1 alleles showing the most associated TCRs and HLA-C alleles showing the fewest. A further reported finding was that TCR beta sequences accurately predicted the HLA-A and HLA-B alleles for most subjects in the first cohort. Specific HLA alleles were associated with over 15,000 TCR beta sequences at a false discovery rate of 0.05 in a later analysis. Because counts were too low, roughly 16 rarely observed V segments, including chromosome 9 orphons, were excluded from the earlier analysis of several hundred of the donors. Immune exposure information for the cohort was limited to CMV serostatus. Linkage disequilibrium might explain the correlated functional status among segregating V segments, but an unknown experimental factor could not be excluded. In a later analysis, most CMV-associated TCR beta chains were found to appear HLA-restricted, with HLA associations seemingly driven largely by CMV exposure. In a later analysis, HLA-associated TCR beta chains showed more clonal expansion and lower generation probabilities than non-associated chains that were equally common. Broadly in line with IMGT annotations, most TCR beta V segments showed up in productive rearrangements about 87% or about 30% of the time in an earlier analysis of 587 of the donors. Across donors, most TCR sequences were observed very rarely, whereas some public TCRs were present in many individuals. The authors suggested that the approach could potentially be extended to other disease states and immunological phenotypes. A later genetic analysis reported fewer N-insertions in productive TCRs among donors in an Asian-associated ancestry cluster than the roughly 700-donor mean. A later genetic analysis associated a missense DCLRE1C variant with V-gene and J-gene trimming of TCR beta chains, and an independent cohort replicated the association. The presence/absence analyses assumed that sequencing depth was roughly uniform across donors, and that assumption may not be true. Three of the identified cytomegalovirus-associated TCR beta chains were confirmed in vitro to be specific for cytomegalovirus antigens. When HLA alleles, especially DR and DQ, strongly co-occurred, TCR associations were difficult to assign to individual alleles. HLA typing was unavailable for some donors at each locus, so association tests used only the typed subset. The 87-base-pair reads could not distinguish some IMGT-functional V segments, including TRBV6-2 and TRBV6-3, so those segments were excluded. This cohort had only TCR beta chains sequenced, and the lack of alpha or paired-chain data limited which features could be detected. A later analysis reported that several top co-occurrence clusters appeared linked to parvovirus B19, influenza, CMV and Epstein-Barr virus. The study gave a list of about 150 TCR beta chains associated with cytomegalovirus.

The sample consisted of PBMCs. The sequence derives from a girl aged 2 to 9 in good health and CMV-seropositive. The chain is assembled from TRBV7-3 and TRBJ2-2, with a tentative D gene TRBD2 over 6 matching bases. Here the CDR3 is given as CASSLGAGAYGELFF. In nucleotide form, the sequence is TGTGCCAGCAGCTTAGGAGCGGGCGCCTATGGGGAGCTGTTTTTT.